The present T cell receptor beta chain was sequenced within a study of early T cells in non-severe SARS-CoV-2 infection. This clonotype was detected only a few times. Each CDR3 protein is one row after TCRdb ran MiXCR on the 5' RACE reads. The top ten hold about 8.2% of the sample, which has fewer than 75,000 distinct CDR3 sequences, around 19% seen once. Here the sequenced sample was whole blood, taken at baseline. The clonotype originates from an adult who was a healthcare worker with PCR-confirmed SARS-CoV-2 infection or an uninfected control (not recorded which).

The CDR3 nucleotides read TGTGCCAGCAGTCCCAGACAGGGTGGGAATTCACCCCTCCACTTT. Its protein is CASSPRQGGNSPLHF. The chain joins TRBV28 to TRBJ1-6, with TRBD1 identical over 7 bases. The CDR3 covers 15 residues. Germline CDR1 is MDHEN and CDR2 is SYDVKM. Losses at the gene ends were 5 bases for V and 7 bases for J; bases not matched to a gene: 8.